This T cell receptor beta chain was observed in a study of tumour-infiltrating T cells in Burkitt lymphoma. At the level of the study: All epidemiological Burkitt lymphoma subtypes were represented in the cohort.

Libraries were prepared by immunoSEQ multiplex PCR; TCRdb keeps only in-frame clonotypes and omits some of them. Of around 45,000 clones in the sample, 30% to 40% were seen once. As for this clone: Antigen specificity is unknown.

Germline V gene sequence: CDR1 MNHEY, CDR2 SMNVEV (reference sequence). V was pared by 5 bases and J by 4 bases, with 11 bases between. The CDR3 length is 13 residues. Study observations and caveats: Several public clonotypes were shared across many Burkitt lymphoma patients.

The sequence was obtained from a human donor with Burkitt lymphoma. The chain combines TRBV27 with TRBJ1-1; D possibly corresponds to TRBD1 (6 bases). The sequencing sample was made of tumor tissue. The CDR3, as DNA: TGTGCCAGCAGTCCCGGACAGTCCACTGAAGCTTTCTTT. Translation: CASSPGQSTEAFF.